Below, 10 T cell receptor beta chains from the same sample are listed, as sequenced in a study of blood T cell repertoires in COVID-19. Clones were read by immunoSEQ multiplex PCR, and TCRdb kept only the in-frame ones, dropping some. The sample has around 230,000 clones, about 83% seen once. Specimen: peripheral blood. These receptor sequences come from a woman aged 40-49 years with active or convalescent COVID-19.

This chain links TRBV9 with TRBJ1-2; tentative D call: TRBD1 (6 bases). This CDR3 spans 15 amino acids. The V gene's germline CDR1 is SGDLS and CDR2 YYNGEE. V was clipped by 3 bases and J by 0 bases, with 12 bases between them. This CDR3 reads CASSDRGHSNYGYTF. The CDR3 DNA reads as TGTGCCAGCAGCGATCGGGGACACTCTAACTATGGCTACACCTTC.

This chain joins TRBV5-1 and TRBJ2-7; possibly TRBD1 for D (5 bases). The CDR3 covers 15 residues. Trimming pared 0 bases from V and 6 bases from J, leaving 16 bases between. CDR1 is SGHRS and CDR2 is YFSETQ in the germline V gene. The CDR3 region is CASSLGRQTVLEQYF. CDR3 nucleotide sequence: TGCGCCAGCAGCTTGGGTCGTCAGACAGTTCTCGAGCAGTACTTC.

The chain employs TRBV27 and TRBJ1-5; D unresolved. The CDR3 is 14 residues long. Looked up from germline, CDR1 is MNHEY and CDR2 is SMNVEV (reference sequence). Trimming pared 1 base from V and 5 bases from J, leaving 9 bases between. The DNA of the CDR3 is TGTGCCAGCAGTTTATGGAGGGATGATCAGCCCCAGCATTTT. It is translated as CASSLWRDDQPQHF.

CDR3: CASSRPQGGEDPYEQYF. For the CDR3, the DNA is TGCGCCAGCAGCCGCCCCCAAGGAGGGGAGGACCCCTACGAGCAGTACTTC. The chain links TRBV4-1 to TRBJ2-7, with a possible D match to TRBD2 (6 bases). This CDR3 is built from 17 residues. The ends were cut back, 4 bases at V and 2 bases at J, with 21 bases in the middle. Germline assignment: CDR1 MGHRA and CDR2 YSYEKL.

V and J are TRBV28 and TRBJ2-6, with 7 bases identical to TRBD2. V gave up 5 bases and J gave up 2 bases; unmatched junction bases: 18. Germline CDR1 MDHEN, CDR2 SYDVKM. CDR3 length: 20 amino acids. The CDR3 loop reads CASSPWGGVKVLAGANVLTF. Here the CDR3 DNA reads TGTGCCAGCAGTCCTTGGGGAGGGGTTAAGGTATTAGCTGGGGCCAACGTCCTGACTTTC.

This chain connects TRBV6-5 to TRBJ1-5; D is perhaps TRBD1 (6 bases). CDR1 is MNHEY, CDR2 SVGAGI, per germline. The V and J ends lost 6 bases and 0 bases respectively, with 12 bases between them. The CDR3 totals 15 residues. Written as DNA, the CDR3 is TGTGCCAGCAGGTGGGGGCTATATAGCAATCAGCCCCAGCATTTT. Translation gives CASRWGLYSNQPQHF.

This clone was recorded once. The chain's CDR3 is CASSQELGEGSPLHF. CDR3 DNA sequence: TGCGCCAGCAGCCAAGAGCTCGGGGAGGGTTCACCCCTCCACTTT. V and J are TRBV4-1 and TRBJ1-6; no definite D call. The CDR3 totals 15 residues. Trimming pared 0 bases from V and 9 bases from J, leaving 12 bases between. The germline V gene has CDR1 MGHRA and CDR2 YSYEKL.

The chain recombines TRBV6-5 with TRBJ1-6; 7 nucleotides match TRBD1. The CDR3 runs to 15 residues. CDR1 and CDR2 (germline): MNHEY, SVGAGI. Trimming cost V 7 bases and J 5 bases; bases outside gene matches: 8. The CDR3, as DNA: TGTGCCAGCACCCCGACAGGGCAGGATAATTCACCCCTCCACTTT. Amino acid sequence: CASTPTGQDNSPLHF.

This clone rates as medium-sized. This chain uses TRBV27 with TRBJ2-7; 7 bases agree with TRBD1. J was trimmed by 5 bases and V by 0 bases; bases with no gene match: 4. CDR3 size: 14 residues. Germline V gene sequence: CDR1 MNHEY, CDR2 SMNVEV (reference sequence). As DNA, the CDR3 is TGTGCCAGCAGTTTATCGGCCAGGGGGAACGAGCAGTACTTC. Amino acids: CASSLSARGNEQYF.

This chain uses TRBV30 with TRBJ2-1; TRBD2 agrees at 9 bases. The trim removed 4 bases at V and 10 bases at J, leaving 14 bases unmatched. Germline values: CDR1 GTSNPN, CDR2 SVGIG (reference sequence). The CDR3 covers 15 residues. The CDR3 nucleotides are TGTGCCTGGACCCTGGGGCTAGCGGGATCTTTGGAGCAGTTCTTC. This sequence encodes CAWTLGLAGSLEQFF.